This TCR beta chain was captured by sequencing in a study of CD8 T cells in Susac syndrome. V was trimmed by 2 bases and J by 4 bases, leaving 14 bases between them. Germline V gene sequence: CDR1 SGHDN, CDR2 FVKESK. This CDR3 is 15 amino acids long. General study results and limits: In Susac syndrome, CD4+ T cell repertoires lacked any clonal expansion.

Random hexamers served to reverse transcribe about 0.5 to 1 ug RNA. Via MiXCR, TCRdb re-called the immunoSEQ multiplex PCR reads, giving one row per CDR3 protein. The repertoire holds 240,000 or so distinct CDR3 sequences, with 90% to 96% as singletons. In regard to this clonotype: Its antigen remains unknown.

Both CD4+ and CD8+ T cells were negatively isolated, and TEMRA cells underwent FACS enrichment. The receptor was derived from a human donor with Susac syndrome. The chain couples TRBV14 to TRBJ2-5, with unresolved D. Input material: CD4+ T cells from PBMCs. In DNA form, the CDR3 reads TGTGCCAGCAGCCAAAGTGTGGCAGCCCTAGAGACCCAGTACTTC. Protein sequence: CASSQSVAALETQYF.